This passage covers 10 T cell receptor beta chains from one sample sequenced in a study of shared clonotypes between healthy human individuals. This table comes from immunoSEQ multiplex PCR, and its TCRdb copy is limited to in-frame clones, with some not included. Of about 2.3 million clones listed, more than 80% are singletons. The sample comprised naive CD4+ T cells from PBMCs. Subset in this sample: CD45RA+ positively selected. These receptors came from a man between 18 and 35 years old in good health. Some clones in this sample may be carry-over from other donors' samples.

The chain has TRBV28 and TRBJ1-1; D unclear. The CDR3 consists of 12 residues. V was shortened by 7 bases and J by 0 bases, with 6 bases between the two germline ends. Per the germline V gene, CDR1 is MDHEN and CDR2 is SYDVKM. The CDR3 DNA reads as TGTGCCAGCACAGCCCTGAACACTGAAGCTTTCTTT. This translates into CASTALNTEAFF.

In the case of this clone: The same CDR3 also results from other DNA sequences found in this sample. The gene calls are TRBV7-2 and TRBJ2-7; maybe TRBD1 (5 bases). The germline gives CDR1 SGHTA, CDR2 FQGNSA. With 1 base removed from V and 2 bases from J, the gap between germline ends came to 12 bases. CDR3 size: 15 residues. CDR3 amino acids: CASSLGQGLTYEQYF. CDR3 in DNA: TGTGCCAGCAGCTTAGGTCAGGGCCTAACCTACGAGCAGTACTTC.

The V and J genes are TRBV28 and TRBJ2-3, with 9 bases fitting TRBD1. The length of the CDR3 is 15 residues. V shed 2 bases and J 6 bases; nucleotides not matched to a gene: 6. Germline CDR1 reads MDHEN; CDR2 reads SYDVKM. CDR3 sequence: CASSLAGQGLDTQYF. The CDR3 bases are TGTGCCAGCAGTTTAGCGGGACAGGGCTTGGATACGCAGTATTTT.

The CDR3 nucleotides are TGTGCCAGCAGGGCCCGGGTTTTAGAGACCCAGTACTTC. This gives the protein CASRARVLETQYF. The gene calls are TRBV7-6 and TRBJ2-5; the D is unclear. V was shortened by 6 bases and J by 4 bases, with 12 bases between the two germline ends. Looked up from germline, CDR1 is SGHVS and CDR2 is FNYEAQ. The CDR3 spans 13 residues.

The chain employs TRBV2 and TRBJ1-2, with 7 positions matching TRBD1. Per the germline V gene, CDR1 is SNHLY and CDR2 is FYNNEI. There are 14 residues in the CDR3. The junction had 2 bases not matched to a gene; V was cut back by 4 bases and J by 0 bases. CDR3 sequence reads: CASSGDRPNYGYTF. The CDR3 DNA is TGTGCCAGCAGTGGGGACAGACCTAACTATGGCTACACCTTC.

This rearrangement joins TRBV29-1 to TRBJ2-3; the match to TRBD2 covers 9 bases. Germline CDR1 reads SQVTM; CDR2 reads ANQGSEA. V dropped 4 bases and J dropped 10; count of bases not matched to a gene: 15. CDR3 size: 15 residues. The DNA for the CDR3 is TGCAGCGTTGCTCCTAGCGGGACCTCCCGCTTCGCGCAGTATTTT. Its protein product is CSVAPSGTSRFAQYF.

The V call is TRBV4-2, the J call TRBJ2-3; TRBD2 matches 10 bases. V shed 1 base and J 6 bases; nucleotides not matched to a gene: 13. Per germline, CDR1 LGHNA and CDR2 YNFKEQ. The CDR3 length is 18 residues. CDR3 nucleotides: TGTGCCAGCAGCCAAGGTGGGGCTAGCGGGAGCCAATACGATACGCAGTATTTT. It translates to CASSQGGASGSQYDTQYF.

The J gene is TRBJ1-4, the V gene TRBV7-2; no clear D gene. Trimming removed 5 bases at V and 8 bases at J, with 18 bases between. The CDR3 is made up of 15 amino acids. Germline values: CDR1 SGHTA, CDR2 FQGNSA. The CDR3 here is CASSPARDPVEKLFF. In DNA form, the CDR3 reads TGTGCCAGCAGCCCAGCGAGGGATCCGGTCGAAAAACTGTTTTTT.

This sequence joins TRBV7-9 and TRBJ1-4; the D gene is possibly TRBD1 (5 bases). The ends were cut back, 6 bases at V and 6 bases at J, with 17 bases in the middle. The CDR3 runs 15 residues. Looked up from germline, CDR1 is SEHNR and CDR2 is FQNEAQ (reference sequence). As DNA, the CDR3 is TGTGCCAGCAGTGCCTGGGTGGCAGGGTATGAAAAACTGTTTTTT. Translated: CASSAWVAGYEKLFF.

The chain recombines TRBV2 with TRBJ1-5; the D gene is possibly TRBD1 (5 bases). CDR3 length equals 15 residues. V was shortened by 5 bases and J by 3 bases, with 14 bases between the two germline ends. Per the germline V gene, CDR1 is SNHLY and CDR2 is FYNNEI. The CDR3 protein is CASSRTTTYNQPQHF. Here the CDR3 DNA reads TGTGCCAGCAGTCGGACAACCACCTACAATCAGCCCCAGCATTTT.